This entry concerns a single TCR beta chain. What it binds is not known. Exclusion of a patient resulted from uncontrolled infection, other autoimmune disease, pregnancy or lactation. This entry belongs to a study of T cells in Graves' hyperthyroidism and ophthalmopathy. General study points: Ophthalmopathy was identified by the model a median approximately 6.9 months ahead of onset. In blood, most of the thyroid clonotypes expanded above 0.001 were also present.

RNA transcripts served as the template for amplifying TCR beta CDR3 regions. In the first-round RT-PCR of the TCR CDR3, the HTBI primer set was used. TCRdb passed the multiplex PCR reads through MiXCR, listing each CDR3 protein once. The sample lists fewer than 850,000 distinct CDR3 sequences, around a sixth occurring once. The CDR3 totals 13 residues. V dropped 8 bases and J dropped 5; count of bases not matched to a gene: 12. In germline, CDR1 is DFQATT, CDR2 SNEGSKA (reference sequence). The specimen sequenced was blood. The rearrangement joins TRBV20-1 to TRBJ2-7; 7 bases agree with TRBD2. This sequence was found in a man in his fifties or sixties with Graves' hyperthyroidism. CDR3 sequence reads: CSFLGAGAHEQYF. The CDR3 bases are TGCAGTTTCCTAGGGGCGGGAGCTCACGAGCAGTACTTC.